This TCR beta chain was sequenced for a study of T cell repertoires in cytomegalovirus infection. Study context: Use of recently identified HLA-C-restricted and well-studied HLA-B-restricted CMV epitopes was part of the study. Carrying CMV and the relevant HLA type showed in public TCR beta signatures. Points from the study as a whole: CMV-specific TCR beta clonotypes restricted by HLA-C were the ones dominating the ex vivo response. Individuals carrying CMV plus the relevant HLA were identified by cumulative frequency of public TCR beta families.

Germline V gene sequence: CDR1 SGHDT, CDR2 YYEEEE. Germline trimming cut 1 base from V and 3 bases from J; bases unmatched to any gene: 2. CDR3 size: 15 residues. As concerns this clonotype: The antigen remains undetermined.

A single record per CDR3 protein comes from TCRdb applying MiXCR to the reads. This sample has 650,000 to 850,000 distinct CDR3 sequences; about 29% occur once, and the top ten carry 10% to 15%. The chain is built from TRBV5-6 and TRBJ2-1; 9 bases match TRBD2. This TCR was recovered from a human donor in good health (CMV status not recorded). Some clones in this sample may be carry-over from other donors' samples. This sample comprised cultured CD8+ T cells from PBMCs, obtained from culture after CMV antigen stimulation. The CDR3 DNA sequence: TGTGCCAGCAGCTTGTTACTAGCGGGCTACAATGAGCAGTTCTTC. Protein: CASSLLLAGYNEQFF.